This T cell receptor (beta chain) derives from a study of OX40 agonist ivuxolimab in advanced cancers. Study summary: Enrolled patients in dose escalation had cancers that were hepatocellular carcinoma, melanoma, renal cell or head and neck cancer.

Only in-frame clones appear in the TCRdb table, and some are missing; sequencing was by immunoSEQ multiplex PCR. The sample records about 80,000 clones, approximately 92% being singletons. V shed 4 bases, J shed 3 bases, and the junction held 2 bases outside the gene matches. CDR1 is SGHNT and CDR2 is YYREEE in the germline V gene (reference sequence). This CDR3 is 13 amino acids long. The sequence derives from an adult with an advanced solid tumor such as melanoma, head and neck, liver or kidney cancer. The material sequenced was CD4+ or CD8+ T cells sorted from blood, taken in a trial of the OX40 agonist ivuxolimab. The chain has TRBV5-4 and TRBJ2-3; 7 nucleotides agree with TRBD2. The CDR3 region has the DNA TGTGCCAGCAGCCCCGGGAGGACAGATACGCAGTATTTT. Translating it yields CASSPGRTDTQYF. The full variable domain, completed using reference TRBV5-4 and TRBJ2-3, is ETGVTQSPTHLIKTRGQQVTLRCSSQSGHNTVSWYQQALGQGPQFIFQYYREEENGRGNFPPRFSGLQFPNYSSELNVNALELDDSALYLCASSPGRTDTQYFGPGTRLTVL.